This T cell receptor (beta chain) appears in the sequencing data of a study of CD8+ T cells in alopecia areata. Study-wide results and caveats: Possibly as an HLA-related effect, TCR sharing across patients appeared less clear than in mice.

CDR1 is SQVTM and CDR2 is ANQGSEA in the germline V gene. The CDR3 has 14 amino acids. V dropped 6 bases and J dropped 0 bases, with 11 bases sitting between them. It was cDNA, reverse transcribed from extracted RNA, that served as the sequencing template. Measured with immunoSEQ multiplex PCR; TCRdb has only the in-frame clones, and not every one. The sample includes about 270,000 clones, 50% to 75% of them seen just once. Treatment noted: oral pan-JAK inhibitor, 5-10 mg twice daily. Details on this clone: Its antigen is not identified.

The source of this sequence is a human donor with alopecia areata. Sequences were derived from CD4+ T cells sorted from blood, sampled around week 54, from a patient treated with tofacitinib. The V and J genes are TRBV29-1 and TRBJ2-2, with a tentative D call TRBD2 (6 bases). The CDR3 spells CSVLGLANTGELFF. Here the CDR3 DNA reads TGCAGCGTCCTGGGACTCGCGAACACCGGGGAGCTGTTTTTT.